This T cell receptor beta chain was identified in a study of yellow fever vaccine responses in identical twins. TCRdb re-called the RT-PCR reads through MiXCR, storing one row per CDR3 protein. Of 4,000 to 6,000 distinct CDR3 sequences in the sample, roughly 89% were seen once. This CDR3 spans 16 amino acids. Unmatched junction bases numbered 6, after V lost 0 bases and J lost 3 bases. This receptor was obtained from a young woman who received the yellow fever vaccine. This rearrangement joins TRBV5-3 to TRBJ1-5, with TRBD1 matching 7 bases. TRBV5-3 is filed as an ORF, its function uncertain. The sequences come from T cells from blood (PBMCs), unsorted or a sorted subset (not recorded which), collected before or after yellow fever vaccination (not recorded which). The CDR3 region is CARSLEGRGINQPQHF. In DNA form, the CDR3 reads TGTGCCAGAAGCTTGGAGGGCAGGGGGATCAATCAGCCCCAGCATTTT.